These 17 T cell receptor beta chains were sequenced from one sample in a study of cytomegalovirus exposure and HLA in healthy donors (dated by TCRdb to the late 2010s). Library creation used the immunoSEQ multiplex PCR assay. The source is immuneACCESS, and TCRdb retained only in-frame sequences with V and J called. Part of the clones is not carried over; for the studies checked, unresolved V genes explain less than half of this, and the remainder is unexplained. Present in this sample are 250,000 to 400,000 clones, around 90% of which were seen just once. Around 1% of the sample belongs to the ten largest clones. The source material was PBMCs. These receptors all stem from a man aged 30 to 45 in good health and CMV-seronegative.

The chain employs TRBV19 and TRBJ1-1, with TRBD1 matching over 8 bases. J gave up 3 bases and V 5 bases, and 17 bases lay outside the gene matches. In germline, CDR1 is LNHDA, CDR2 SQIVND (reference sequence). The CDR3 loop spans 18 amino acids. In DNA, the CDR3 is TGTGCCAGTAGTCCCTCAGCAGTACGGACAGGGCGATACACTGAAGCTTTCTTT. Its protein product is CASSPSAVRTGRYTEAFF.

This chain uses TRBV7-7 with TRBJ2-2; 8 nucleotides line up with TRBD1. Per germline, CDR1 SSHAT and CDR2 FNYEAQ (reference sequence). J lost 15 bases, V lost 5 bases, and 11 bases had no gene match. The CDR3 covers 13 residues. The CDR3 DNA reads TGTGCCAGCAGCATGGACAGGGATGACGAGTTGTTTTTT. Translated, it gives CASSMDRDDELFF.

This clone was found a few times. The V and J genes are TRBV19 and TRBJ2-7; D is possibly TRBD1 (7 bases). The CDR3 length is 14 residues. Germline CDR1 is LNHDA and CDR2 is SQIVND (reference sequence). The V and J ends lost 9 bases and 3 bases respectively, with 18 bases between them. The CDR3 DNA reads as TGTGCCAGCGGGAGATCCGGGACAGTCTACGAGCAGTACTTC. Translated, it gives CASGRSGTVYEQYF.

The rearrangement joins TRBV15 to TRBJ1-5; 11 nucleotides agree with TRBD1. V lost 1 base to trimming and J lost 6 bases; unmatched junction nucleotides: 2. The CDR3 is made up of 15 amino acids. Germline CDR1 LNHNV, CDR2 YYDKDF (reference sequence). CDR3 nucleotides: TGTGCCACCAGCAGAGGGACAGGGGGCGGTCAGCCCCAGCATTTT. Its translation is CATSRGTGGGQPQHF.

J is TRBJ1-1 and V is TRBV9, with D perhaps matching TRBD1 (6 bases). V lost 4 bases, J lost 4 bases, and 14 bases lay in between. The CDR3 loop spans 14 amino acids. Germline CDR1 is SGDLS and CDR2 is YYNGEE. This CDR3 is CASSPRGGSTEAFF. The CDR3 DNA reads as TGTGCCAGCAGCCCTAGAGGGGGTAGCACTGAAGCTTTCTTT.

The genes are TRBV19 and TRBJ1-2; 8 nucleotides line up with TRBD1. CDR3 size: 17 residues. V dropped 5 bases and J dropped 2; count of bases not matched to a gene: 13. The germline CDR1 and CDR2 sequences are LNHDA and SQIVND (reference sequence). CDR3: CASSSGQGNQRNYGYTF. DNA of the CDR3: TGTGCCAGTAGTTCTGGACAGGGTAACCAAAGGAACTATGGCTACACCTTC.

The chain carries TRBV7-6 and TRBJ1-5; TRBD1 aligns across 9 bases. V dropped 3 bases and J dropped 6; count of bases not matched to a gene: 12. The V gene's germline CDR1 is SGHVS and CDR2 FNYEAQ. The CDR3 has 17 amino acids. CDR3 residues: CASSLEWGQGGSQPQHF. DNA of the CDR3: TGTGCCAGCAGCTTGGAGTGGGGACAGGGTGGCAGTCAGCCCCAGCATTTT.

The chain carries TRBV5-4 and TRBJ2-7; possible D gene TRBD1, 6 bases. CDR3 length: 15 residues. The V gene lost 0 bases and the J gene lost 2 bases, with 12 bases spanning the gap. Germline V gene data show CDR1 as SGHNT and CDR2 as YYREEE (reference sequence). CDR3 sequence: CASSLGPDRTYEQYF. DNA for the CDR3: TGTGCCAGCAGCTTGGGCCCCGACAGGACCTACGAGCAGTACTTC.

The V call is TRBV9, the J call TRBJ2-5; 11 positions match TRBD1. Germline lookup yields CDR1 SGDLS and CDR2 YYNGEE. The CDR3 is 16 residues long. J lost 2 bases, V lost 4 bases, and 7 bases had no gene match. CDR3 bases: TGTGCCAGCAGCATAGGGACAGGGGGAGGTCAAGAGACCCAGTACTTC. Protein product: CASSIGTGGGQETQYF.

The chain combines TRBV19 with TRBJ2-1; tentatively, D is TRBD1 (6 bases). Germline CDR1 and CDR2: LNHDA and SQIVND (reference sequence). Trimming stripped 4 bases from V and 2 bases from J, with 12 bases between. The CDR3 extends over 15 amino acids. The CDR3 coding sequence is TGTGCCAGTAGTAACCGGGACAATGCCTACAATGAGCAGTTCTTC. Its protein is CASSNRDNAYNEQFF.

The chain is built from TRBV13 and TRBJ2-2; 9 bases line up with TRBD2. The CDR3 runs 14 residues. The V gene's germline CDR1 is PRHDT and CDR2 FYEKMQ (reference sequence). Germline trimming cut 1 base from V and 6 bases from J; bases unmatched to any gene: 0. CDR3: CASSLVAGAGELFF. CDR3 coding DNA: TGTGCCAGCAGCTTAGTAGCGGGGGCCGGGGAGCTGTTTTTT.

The V call is TRBV5-1, the J call TRBJ2-1, with 8 bases matching TRBD1. V shed 0 bases, J shed 3 bases, and the junction held 2 bases outside the gene matches. The CDR3 is 15 amino acids. Germline CDR1 is SGHRS and CDR2 is YFSETQ. In DNA form, the CDR3 reads TGCGCCAGCAGCTTGGGTGGACAGGGCTACAATGAGCAGTTCTTC. It encodes CASSLGGQGYNEQFF.

This chain uses TRBV7-7 with TRBJ2-1; 16 nucleotides match TRBD2. This CDR3 contains 16 residues. CDR1 is SSHAT and CDR2 is FNYEAQ in the germline V gene (reference sequence). V shed 5 bases, J shed 10 bases, and the junction held 8 bases outside the gene matches. CDR3 coding DNA: TGTGCCAGCAGCATGGGACTAGCGGGGGGGCTCAACGAGCAGTTCTTC. Translated: CASSMGLAGGLNEQFF.

The V and J genes are TRBV5-4 and TRBJ2-2, with 7 nucleotides matching TRBD1. From germline, CDR1 is SGHNT and CDR2 YYREEE (reference sequence). V gave up 0 bases and J gave up 5 bases; unmatched junction bases: 4. CDR3 length: 15 residues. CDR3: CASSLAQGSTGELFF. CDR3 bases: TGTGCCAGCAGCTTGGCACAGGGGAGTACCGGGGAGCTGTTTTTT. Full variable domain (outside the CDR3, taken from reference TRBV5-4 and TRBJ2-2): ETGVTQSPTHLIKTRGQQVTLRCSSQSGHNTVSWYQQALGQGPQFIFQYYREEENGRGNFPPRFSGLQFPNYSSELNVNALELDDSALYLCASSLAQGSTGELFFGEGSRLTVL.

V is TRBV4-1 and J is TRBJ2-2, with a tentative D call TRBD2 (5 bases). Germline loops: CDR1 MGHRA, CDR2 YSYEKL. The CDR3 sequence is 14 residues long. The V and J ends lost 4 bases and 7 bases respectively, with 13 bases between them. This CDR3 is CASSPTDSGGELFF. In DNA, the CDR3 is TGCGCCAGCAGCCCTACGGACTCCGGCGGGGAGCTGTTTTTT.

This clone was seen once. The chain recombines TRBV19 with TRBJ1-2; TRBD1 matches at 7 bases. CDR1 LNHDA and CDR2 SQIVND come from the germline V gene (reference sequence). This CDR3 region has 14 residues. V lost 6 bases and J lost 2; bases outside the gene matches: 6. The CDR3 region is CASRETGPNYGYTF. The CDR3 DNA sequence: TGTGCCAGTAGAGAGACAGGGCCAAACTATGGCTACACCTTC. Filled out from reference TRBV19 and TRBJ1-2, the complete variable domain reads DGGITQSPKYLFRKEGQNVTLSCEQNLNHDAMYWYRQDPGQGLRLIYYSQIVNDFQKGDIAEGYSVSREKKESFPLTVTSAQKNPTAFYLCASRETGPNYGYTFGSGTRLTVV.

The chain recombines TRBV6-5 with TRBJ2-7; the D gene is possibly TRBD1 (5 bases). The CDR3 is made up of 14 amino acids. Per germline, CDR1 MNHEY and CDR2 SVGAGI. V shed 2 bases and J shed 2 bases, with 10 bases lying between them. CDR3 nucleotides: TGTGCCAGCAGTTACCGCGGACACGCCTACGAGCAGTACTTC. This encodes CASSYRGHAYEQYF.